This T cell receptor beta chain was found in a study of blood T cell repertoires in COVID-19. About the study: PBMCs, B-cell-depleted T cells, or T cells were the source of the cDNA or gDNA that made up the material.

Clones were sequenced by immunoSEQ multiplex PCR, and TCRdb holds only the in-frame ones, with some missing. Here the sample spans around 60,000 clones, around four fifths being singletons. The CDR3 spans 14 residues. Germline V gene lookup returns CDR1 SNHLY and CDR2 FYNNEI. With 4 bases removed from V and 0 bases from J, the gap between germline ends came to 4 bases. Seattle participants joined during active infection and were tracked over time. V and J are TRBV2 and TRBJ2-6; D is uncertain. Input material: peripheral blood. This clonotype was obtained from a man aged 25-40 years with COVID-19, enrolled during active disease. The CDR3 protein is CASSVRSGANVLTF. The CDR3 bases are TGTGCCAGCAGTGTTCGCTCTGGGGCCAACGTCCTGACTTTC.